This TCR beta chain was captured in a study of T cell responses to AZD1222 COVID-19 vaccine. This clone was observed a single time. Method: immunoSEQ multiplex PCR; TCRdb's copy keeps in-frame clones and lacks some. The top ten hold 24% of the sample, which has 70,000 or so clones, roughly 87% seen once. V shed 10 bases and J shed 4 bases, with 16 bases lying between them. The CDR3 is 13 amino acids. In germline, CDR1 is SNHLY, CDR2 FYNNEI. Sequences were derived from peripheral blood, sampled on day 0 of AZD1222 vaccination. This chain connects TRBV2 to TRBJ1-2; D is unclear. The clonotype originates from an adult in good health. The CDR3: CATRGQPSYGYTF. The CDR3 nucleotides are TGTGCCACCCGCGGGCAACCTAGCTATGGCTACACCTTC.